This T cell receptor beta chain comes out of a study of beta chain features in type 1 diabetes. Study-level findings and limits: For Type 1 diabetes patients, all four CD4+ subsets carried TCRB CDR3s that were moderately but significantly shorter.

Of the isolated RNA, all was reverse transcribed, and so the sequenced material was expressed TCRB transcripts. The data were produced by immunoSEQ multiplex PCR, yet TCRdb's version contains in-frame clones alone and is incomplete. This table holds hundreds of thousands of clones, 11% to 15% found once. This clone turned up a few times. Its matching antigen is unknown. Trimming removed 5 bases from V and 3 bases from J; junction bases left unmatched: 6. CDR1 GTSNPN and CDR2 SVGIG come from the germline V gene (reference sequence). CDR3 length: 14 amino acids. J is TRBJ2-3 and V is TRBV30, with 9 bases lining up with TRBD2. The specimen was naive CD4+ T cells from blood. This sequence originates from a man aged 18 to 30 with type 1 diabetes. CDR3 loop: CAWAAGGTTDTQYF. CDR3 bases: TGTGCCTGGGCTGCGGGAGGGACAACAGATACGCAGTATTTT.